These 8 T cell receptor beta chains share one sample of origin, sequenced in a study of T cells after yellow fever vaccination. TCRdb re-called the 5' RACE reads through MiXCR, storing one row per CDR3 protein. Of 200,000 to 300,000 distinct CDR3 sequences in the sample, roughly 6.8% were seen once. The sequences come from CD4+ T cells sorted from PBMCs, collected on the day of the yellow fever booster vaccination. These receptors were taken from a man aged 30-40 years who received the YFV17D yellow fever vaccine.

This clonotype occurred many times. The chain links TRBV5-1 to TRBJ2-1, with 7 positions matching TRBD1. Looked up from germline, CDR1 is SGHRS and CDR2 is YFSETQ. This CDR3 has 15 amino acids. The J segment lost 7 bases and the V segment lost 1 base, leaving 8 bases of the junction unmatched. DNA for the CDR3: TGCGCCAGCAGCTTGTCCCCGGGACAGCTTAATGAGCAGTTCTTC. This codes for CASSLSPGQLNEQFF.

This clonotype was seen repeatedly, ten times or more. J is TRBJ2-2 and V is TRBV5-1; D gene ambiguous. The CDR3 is 14 amino acids. Trimming took 3 bases from V and 3 from J, leaving 9 bases between them. Germline CDR1 is SGHRS and CDR2 is YFSETQ. The CDR3 reads CASSYFGDTGELFF. CDR3 nucleotides: TGCGCCAGCAGCTATTTTGGCGACACCGGGGAGCTGTTTTTT.

The chain links TRBV4-2 to TRBJ2-5; no clear D gene. This CDR3 region has 14 residues. Trimming stripped 1 base from V and 4 bases from J, with 10 bases between. Germline V gives CDR1 LGHNA, CDR2 YNFKEQ. CDR3: CASSQGVGRETQYF. The CDR3 DNA follows: TGTGCCAGCAGCCAAGGAGTAGGTCGAGAGACCCAGTACTTC.

This clonotype occurred a few times. The rearrangement links TRBV5-1 to TRBJ1-2, with D perhaps TRBD1 (6 bases). Trimming removed 4 bases from V and 3 bases from J, with 10 bases in between. Germline CDR1 reads SGHRS; CDR2 reads YFSETQ. The CDR3 is made up of 13 amino acids. CDR3 loop: CASSVRTDYGYTF. In nucleotides, the CDR3 is TGCGCCAGCAGCGTCCGGACAGACTATGGCTACACCTTC.

At least ten counts were recorded for this clonotype. The chain combines TRBV20-1 with TRBJ2-5; TRBD2 might be the D (5 bases). Trimming removed 3 bases from V and 1 base from J, with 6 bases in between. The CDR3 runs to 12 residues. Germline V gene data show CDR1 as DFQATT and CDR2 as SNEGSKA (reference sequence). The CDR3 DNA follows: TGCAGTGCTAGTGCGGGCCAAGAGACCCAGTACTTC. Amino acid sequence: CSASAGQETQYF.

This clonotype was recorded at least ten times. This sequence joins TRBV7-6 and TRBJ1-1; weak D call: TRBD1 (6 bases). Trimming stripped 5 bases from V and 7 bases from J, with 14 bases between. CDR1 SGHVS and CDR2 FNYEAQ come from the germline V gene. CDR3 length equals 13 residues. CDR3 sequence (DNA): TGTGCCAGCAGCCTGGGCGAGGGGGGTGAAGCTTTCTTT. This codes for CASSLGEGGEAFF. The full variable domain, in which reference TRBV7-6 and TRBJ1-1 provide the parts outside the CDR3, is GAGVSQSPRYKVTKRGQDVALRCDPISGHVSLYWYRQALGQGPEFLTYFNYEAQQDKSGLPNDRFSAERPEGSISTLTIQRTEQRDSAMYRCASSLGEGGEAFFGQGTRLTVV.

Ten or more counts support this clonotype. The rearrangement uses TRBV10-2 and TRBJ2-1, with D perhaps matching TRBD2 (6 bases). The V and J ends lost 7 bases and 2 bases respectively, with 15 bases between them. The CDR3 spans 15 residues. The germline CDR1 and CDR2 sequences are WSHSY and SAAADI. The CDR3 reads CASKRTGVAYNEQFF. DNA for the CDR3: TGCGCCAGCAAAAGGACGGGAGTGGCCTACAATGAGCAGTTCTTC.

This clonotype was seen a handful of times. This sequence joins TRBV6-2 or TRBV6-3 and TRBJ2-4; 12 positions match TRBD2. The CDR3 totals 14 residues. The junction had 4 bases not matched to a gene; V was cut back by 6 bases and J by 7 bases. Per the germline V gene, CDR1 is MNHEY and CDR2 is SVGEGT. In DNA form, the CDR3 reads TGTGCCAGCAGCCAAGGGACTAGCGGGAACATTCAGTACTTC. Encoded protein: CASSQGTSGNIQYF.